This T cell receptor beta chain was sequenced for a study of shared clonotypes between healthy human individuals. V lost 0 bases to trimming and J lost 6 bases, with 14 bases between them. The germline CDR1 and CDR2 sequences are SGHRS and YFSETQ. This CDR3 has 15 residues. The unsorted samples had tens of millions of PBMCs used for genomic DNA. Sequencing of unsorted PBMC DNA was carried out using ten immunoSEQ deep assay plates. Some clones are missing from TCRdb's copy, which holds only in-frame ones; the method was immunoSEQ multiplex PCR. This sample has hundreds of thousands of clones, with roughly 79% found just once.

The receptor's source is a woman between 40 and 55 years old in good health. Some clones in this sample may be carry-over from other donors' samples. The sample was PBMCs. V gene TRBV5-1 combines with J gene TRBJ2-3, with no clear D. CDR3: CASSLGARLVDTQYF. As DNA, the CDR3 is TGCGCCAGCAGCTTGGGGGCTCGCCTCGTTGATACGCAGTATTTT.